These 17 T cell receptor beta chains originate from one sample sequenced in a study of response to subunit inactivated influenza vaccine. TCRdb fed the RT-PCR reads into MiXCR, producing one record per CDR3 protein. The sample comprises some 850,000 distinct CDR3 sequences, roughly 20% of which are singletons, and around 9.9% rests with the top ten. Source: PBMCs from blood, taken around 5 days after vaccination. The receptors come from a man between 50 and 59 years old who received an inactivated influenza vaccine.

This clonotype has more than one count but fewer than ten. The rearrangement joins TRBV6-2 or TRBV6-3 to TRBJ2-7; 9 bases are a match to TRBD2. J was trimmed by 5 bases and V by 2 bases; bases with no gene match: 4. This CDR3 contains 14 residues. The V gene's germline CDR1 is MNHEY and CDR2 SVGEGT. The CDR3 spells CASSYRREGNEQYF. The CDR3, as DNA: TGTGCCAGCAGTTACAGGCGGGAGGGAAACGAGCAGTACTTC.

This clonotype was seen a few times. The DNA for the CDR3 is TGTGCCAGCAGCGTAGAGGGACTCCTCTCTGGGGCCAACGTCCTGACTTTC. This translates into CASSVEGLLSGANVLTF. This sequence joins TRBV9 and TRBJ2-6, with a tentative D call TRBD2 (6 bases). Germline loops: CDR1 SGDLS, CDR2 YYNGEE. The CDR3 has 17 residues. Trimming removed 0 bases from V and 0 bases from J, with 10 bases in between.

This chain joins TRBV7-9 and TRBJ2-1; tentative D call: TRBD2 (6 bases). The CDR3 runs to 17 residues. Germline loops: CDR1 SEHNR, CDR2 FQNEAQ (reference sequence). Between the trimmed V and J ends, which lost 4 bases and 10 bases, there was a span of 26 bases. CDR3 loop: CASSSPKTGTLGAEQFF. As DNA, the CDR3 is TGTGCCAGCAGCTCTCCCAAGACCGGGACTCTCGGGGCCGAGCAGTTCTTC.

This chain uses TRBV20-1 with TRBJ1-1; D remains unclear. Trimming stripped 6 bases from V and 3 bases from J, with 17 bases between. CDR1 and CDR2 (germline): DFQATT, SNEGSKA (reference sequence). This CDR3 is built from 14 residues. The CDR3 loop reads CSARSSGLHTEAFF. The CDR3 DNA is TGCAGTGCCAGGTCTTCGGGGTTGCACACTGAAGCTTTCTTT.

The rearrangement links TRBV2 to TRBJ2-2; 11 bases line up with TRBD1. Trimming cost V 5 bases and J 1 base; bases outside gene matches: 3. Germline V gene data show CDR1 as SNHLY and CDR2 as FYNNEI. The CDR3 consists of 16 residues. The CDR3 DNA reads TGTGCCAGCAGTAGAGGGACAGGGGGGAACACCGGGGAGCTGTTTTTT. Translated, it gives CASSRGTGGNTGELFF.

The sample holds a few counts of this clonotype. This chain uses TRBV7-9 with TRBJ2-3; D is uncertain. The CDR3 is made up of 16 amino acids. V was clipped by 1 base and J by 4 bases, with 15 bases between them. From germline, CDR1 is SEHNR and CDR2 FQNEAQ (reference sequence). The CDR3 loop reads CASSLGQDPSPDTQYF. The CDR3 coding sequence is TGTGCCAGCAGCTTAGGTCAGGATCCCTCTCCAGATACGCAGTATTTT.

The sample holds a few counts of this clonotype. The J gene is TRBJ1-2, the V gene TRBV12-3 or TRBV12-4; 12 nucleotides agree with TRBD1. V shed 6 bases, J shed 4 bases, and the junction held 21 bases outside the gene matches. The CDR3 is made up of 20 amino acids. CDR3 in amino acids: CASSHLAGQGAFRPIYGYTF. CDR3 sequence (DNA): TGTGCCAGCAGCCACCTCGCGGGACAGGGGGCCTTTAGGCCCATCTATGGCTACACCTTC.

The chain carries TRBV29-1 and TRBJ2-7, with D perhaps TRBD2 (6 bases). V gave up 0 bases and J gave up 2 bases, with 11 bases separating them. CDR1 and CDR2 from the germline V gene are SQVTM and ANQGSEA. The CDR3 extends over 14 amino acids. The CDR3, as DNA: TGCAGCGTTGAAGATCTCGGGAGTCCCTACGAGCAGTACTTC. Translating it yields CSVEDLGSPYEQYF.

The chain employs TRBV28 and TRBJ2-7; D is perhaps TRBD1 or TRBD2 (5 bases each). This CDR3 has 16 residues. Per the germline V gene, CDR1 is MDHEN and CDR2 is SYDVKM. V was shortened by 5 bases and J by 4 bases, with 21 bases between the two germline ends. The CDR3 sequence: CASSPHYGTPGYEQYF. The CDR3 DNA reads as TGTGCCAGCAGTCCTCACTACGGGACCCCGGGTTACGAGCAGTACTTC.

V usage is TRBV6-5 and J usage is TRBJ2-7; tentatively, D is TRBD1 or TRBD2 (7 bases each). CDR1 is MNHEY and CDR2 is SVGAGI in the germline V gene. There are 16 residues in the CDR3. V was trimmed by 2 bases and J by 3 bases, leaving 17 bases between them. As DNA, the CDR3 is TGTGCCAGCAGTTACCCCAGGGGGGGACTGAACTACGAGCAGTACTTC. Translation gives CASSYPRGGLNYEQYF.

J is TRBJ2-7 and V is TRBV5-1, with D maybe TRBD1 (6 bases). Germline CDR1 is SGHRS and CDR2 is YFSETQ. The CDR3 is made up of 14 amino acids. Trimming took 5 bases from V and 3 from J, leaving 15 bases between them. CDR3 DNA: TGCGCCAGCAGATCCCAGGCCAGGGGCTACGAGCAGTACTTC. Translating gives CASRSQARGYEQYF.

Here the CDR3 DNA reads TGTGCCAGCAGTTACTGGTTCTACGAGCAGTACTTC. This sequence encodes CASSYWFYEQYF. This chain uses TRBV6-2 or TRBV6-3 with TRBJ2-7; D gene unclear. V lost 1 base, J lost 3 bases, and 4 bases lay in between. The CDR3 length is 12 residues. Germline CDR1 reads MNHEY; CDR2 reads SVGEGT.

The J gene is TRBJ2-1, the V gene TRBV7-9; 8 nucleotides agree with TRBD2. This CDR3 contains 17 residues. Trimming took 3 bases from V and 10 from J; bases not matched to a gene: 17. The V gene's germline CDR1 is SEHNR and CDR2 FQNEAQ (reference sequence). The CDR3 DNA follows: TGTGCCAGCAGCTTCCTGATCCGGACTAGCCCCCAAGGGGAGCAGTTCTTC. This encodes CASSFLIRTSPQGEQFF.

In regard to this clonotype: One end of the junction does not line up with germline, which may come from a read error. CDR3 coding DNA: TGCAGTGCTGGAGAGGGAGCGGAGGAAGATACGCAGTATTTT. Translating gives CSAGEGAEEDTQYF. The chain joins TRBV20-1 to TRBJ2-3; D possibly corresponds to TRBD2 (5 bases). The CDR3 loop spans 14 amino acids. Looked up from germline, CDR1 is DFQATT and CDR2 is SNEGSKA (reference sequence).

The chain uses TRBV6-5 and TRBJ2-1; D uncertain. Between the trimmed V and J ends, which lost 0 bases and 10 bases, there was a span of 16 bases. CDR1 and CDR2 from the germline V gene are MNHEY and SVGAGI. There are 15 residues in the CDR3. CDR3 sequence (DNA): TGTGCCAGCAGTTACTCGGGTATTGAAGTAGGCGAGCAGTTCTTC. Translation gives CASSYSGIEVGEQFF.

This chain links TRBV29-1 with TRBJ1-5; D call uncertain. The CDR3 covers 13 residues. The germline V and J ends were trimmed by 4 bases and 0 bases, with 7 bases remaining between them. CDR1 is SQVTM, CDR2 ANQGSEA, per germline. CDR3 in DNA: TGCAGCGTTGCAGAGCATAGCAATCAGCCCCAGCATTTT. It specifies CSVAEHSNQPQHF.

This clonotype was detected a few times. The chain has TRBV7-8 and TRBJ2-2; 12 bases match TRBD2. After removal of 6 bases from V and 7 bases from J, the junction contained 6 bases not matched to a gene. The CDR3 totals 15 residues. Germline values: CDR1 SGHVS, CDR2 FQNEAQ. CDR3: CASSQRTSGIGELFF. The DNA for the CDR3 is TGTGCCAGCAGTCAACGGACTAGCGGGATCGGGGAGCTGTTTTTT.